Below, one T cell receptor (beta chain) is given with its context. The source of the sample is a study of T cells expressing NK-cell markers. No DNA is given; TCRdb re-called the 5' RACE reads and lists each CDR3 protein once. In total, the table holds about 370,000 distinct CDR3 sequences. CDR3 size: 13 residues. The chain uses TRBV12-3 or TRBV12-4 and TRBJ1-2. The receptor's source is a woman between 45 and 60 years old in good health. Sequences were obtained from blood T cells: a sorted CD56 or NKG2C T cell subset, CD4+ or CD8+ T cells, or bulk PBMC T cells (not recorded which). The CDR3 here is CASTPDGNYGYTF.